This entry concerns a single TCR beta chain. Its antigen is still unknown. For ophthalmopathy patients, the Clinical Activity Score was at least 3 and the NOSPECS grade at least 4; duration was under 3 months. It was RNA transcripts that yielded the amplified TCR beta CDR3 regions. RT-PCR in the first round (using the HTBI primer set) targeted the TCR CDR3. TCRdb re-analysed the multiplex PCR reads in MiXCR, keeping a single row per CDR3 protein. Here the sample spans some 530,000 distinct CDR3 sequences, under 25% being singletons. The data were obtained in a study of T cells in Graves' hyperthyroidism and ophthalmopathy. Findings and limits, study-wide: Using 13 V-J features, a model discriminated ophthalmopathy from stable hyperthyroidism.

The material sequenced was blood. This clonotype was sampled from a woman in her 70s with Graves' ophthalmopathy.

The CDR3 DNA sequence: TGTGCCAGCAGTGAGTCCAGACTAGCGGGAGGAGGTGAGCAGTTCTTC. Protein product: CASSESRLAGGGEQFF. The chain combines TRBV28 with TRBJ2-1; 13 bases agree with TRBD2. The V and J ends lost 5 bases and 9 bases, in that order; junction bases with no gene match: 10. Germline CDR1 reads MDHEN; CDR2 reads SYDVKM. This CDR3 is built from 16 residues.